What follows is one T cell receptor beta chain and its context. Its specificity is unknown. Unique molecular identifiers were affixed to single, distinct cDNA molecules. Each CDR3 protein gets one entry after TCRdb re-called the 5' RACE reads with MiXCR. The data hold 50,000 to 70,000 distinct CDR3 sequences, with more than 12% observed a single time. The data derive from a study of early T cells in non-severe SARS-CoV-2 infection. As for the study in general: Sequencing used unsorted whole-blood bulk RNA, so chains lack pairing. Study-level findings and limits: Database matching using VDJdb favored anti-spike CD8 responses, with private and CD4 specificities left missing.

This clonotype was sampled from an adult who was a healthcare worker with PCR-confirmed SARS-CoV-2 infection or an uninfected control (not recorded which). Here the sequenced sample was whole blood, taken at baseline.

CDR3 nucleotide sequence: TGTGCCTGGAGTGTCAGCTCTAGGACTGAAGCTTTCTTT. Amino acids: CAWSVSSRTEAFF. The chain combines TRBV30 with TRBJ1-1; D is unclear. Germline CDR1 and CDR2: GTSNPN and SVGIG (reference sequence). Trimming removed 0 bases from V and 5 bases from J, with 10 bases in between. CDR3 length: 13 residues.